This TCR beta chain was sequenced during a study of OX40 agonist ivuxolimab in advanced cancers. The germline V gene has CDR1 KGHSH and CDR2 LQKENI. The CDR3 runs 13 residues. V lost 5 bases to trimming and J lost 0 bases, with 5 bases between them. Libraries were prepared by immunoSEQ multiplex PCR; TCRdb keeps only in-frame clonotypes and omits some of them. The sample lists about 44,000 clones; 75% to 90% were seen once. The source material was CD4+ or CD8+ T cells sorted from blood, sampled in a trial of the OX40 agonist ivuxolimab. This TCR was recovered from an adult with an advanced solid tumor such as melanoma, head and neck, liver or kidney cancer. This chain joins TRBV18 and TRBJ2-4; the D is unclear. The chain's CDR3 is CASSSSAKNIQYF. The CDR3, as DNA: TGTGCCAGCTCATCCTCAGCCAAAAACATTCAGTACTTC.